This T cell receptor beta chain was recorded in a study of regulatory T cells in long-lasting Graves disease. For TCR beta, libraries came from iRepertoire HTBI primers and Arm-PCR of CDR3 regions. TCRdb recomputed calls from the multiplex PCR reads with MiXCR, one row per CDR3 protein. The repertoire holds 680,000 or so distinct CDR3 sequences, with roughly 15% as singletons. The germline CDR1 and CDR2 sequences are MNHNS and SASEGT. The CDR3 spans 14 residues. V was trimmed by 7 bases and J by 2 bases, leaving 14 bases between them. As to time point: newly diagnosed GD, antithyroid drugs for less than 3 months. The TCR library was made from RNA that had been extracted from PBMCs in TRIzol. This clonotype was observed a handful of times. This same sample was also taken into another study, of T cells in Graves' hyperthyroidism and ophthalmopathy.

The source is a woman in her twenties or thirties with Graves disease. Specimen: peripheral blood mononuclear cells (PBMCs), collected at new diagnosis, from a patient treated with antithyroid drugs. The rearrangement uses TRBV6-1 and TRBJ2-5; the D gene is possibly TRBD2 (5 bases). The CDR3 DNA follows: TGTGCCAGCAATCCCAGGACTCAGCAAGAGACCCAGTACTTC. Translated: CASNPRTQQETQYF.